One T cell receptor beta chain is described in this entry. Its binding antigen is unknown. No base-level quality is on record; no much larger clone is a single base apart. These data are taken from a study of long-term antiretroviral therapy in people with HIV (dated by TCRdb to 2022 to 2024). Context from the whole study: The earliest samples were collected approximately a decade before the 2015 WHO recommendation for immediate ART, a period when ART was typically delayed until CD4 counts fell. A retrospective serial study tested whether ART initiation and durable HIV suppression were associated with changes in peripheral blood TRB repertoire composition and diversity. A total of around 190 cryopreserved PBMC samples came from a few dozen adults with confirmed HIV infection and were collected serially over a mean of about 6 years (range 1-12). Eleven of the 30 participants with HIV were female. No cross-contamination during QIAcube processing turned up in test extractions that ran a monoclonal T-cell line alongside 30 or so polyclonal samples.

Germline trimming amounts to 5 bases on V and 1 base on J, with 2 as the count of junction bases outside the gene matches. The CDR3 sequence holds 16 residues, the cysteine and phenylalanine included. Only the CDR3 portion is preserved as DNA: 48 bases, with reading frame beginning at the first base. The CDR1 and CDR2 encoded by the germline V gene are SGHTA and FQGNSA. The immunoSEQ hsTCRB v3.0 assay was used at survey level resolution to sequence the TRB variable region. The target sequencing depth for TRB was roughly 40,000-50,000 T-cell genomes per sample. Pooled TRB libraries were sequenced on an Illumina MiSeq with a v3 150-cycle kit. The study's own analysis went as follows. Repertoire analysis was run in R within a reproducible Nextflow workflow that covered QC, data transformation and analysis. LymphoSeq2, an R package for exploring AIRR-Seq data, was used to implement custom analyses. Four samples yielding fewer than 5000 total TRB sequences were excluded, leaving 188 analyzed HIV repertoires. Among the roughly 200 retained HIV repertoires, roughly 60 were collected before ART initiation and about 130 were collected after ART initiation. Each repertoire was downsampled to 5000 TRB nucleotide sequences, and summary statistics were averaged across 100 downsampling iterations. Only TRB sequences with CDR3 regions of at least seven amino acids were retained for analysis. A Shannon entropy-derived clonality score and the Gini coefficient were used to measure diversity. In repertoire networks, the top 5000 CDR3 amino acid sequences were linked whenever an edit distance of one separated two sequences. For TRB CDR3 amino acid sequences, antigen specificity groups and MHC restriction were predicted with GLIPH2. To flag known associations with CMV, EBV, HIV or tissue antigens, CDR3 amino acid sequences were compared against VDJdb and McPAS-TCR. Pre-ART, post-ART and control groups were compared with Wilcoxon signed-rank tests and Holm-Bonferroni correction. The source is immuneACCESS, and TCRdb retained only in-frame sequences with V and J called. Part of the clones is not carried over; for the studies checked, unresolved V genes explain less than half of this, and the remainder is unexplained. V and J calls and clone size are those listed in that table; D and trimming were worked out from the DNA. The table for this sample lists about 20,000 clones; approximately 80% of them were counted only once. The ten largest make up about an eighth of the sample.

What the research found in general, with its limitations: Starting ART was linked to a significant rise in TRB diversity, yet even with long-term ART the diversity remained significantly lower than in transplant donor controls. Narrower CDR3 length ranges were observed in HIV repertoires than in controls, and an antigen-experienced repertoire with only a slight naive shift after ART was suggested by the network structure. Because pre-ART samples had limited cell numbers, profiling was done on unsorted PBMC rather than on sorted CD4+ and CD8+ T cells. Limited PBMC availability meant only the TCR beta chain was sequenced, without alpha chain pairing. Inferences about post-ART repertoire changes are limited because no data were available on ART adherence, viral resistance or therapy changes. The samples span the years 2004 to 2017, and the ART regimens used may be less effective than current regimens. The repertoire was dominated across all time points by expanded TRB clones identified before ART initiation, although this dominance was seen to fluctuate and to decrease in many PLHIV after ART.

To be included, a participant needed at least one PBMC sample from before ART initiation plus at least two post-ART samples. Every participant with HIV received treatment in the United States of America. Before DNA extraction, cryopreserved samples of about 0.9-10 million PBMC were thawed and then washed. At the time of the earliest PBMC sample, participants with HIV were aged between about 23 and 55 years. PBMC samples from each participant spanned 1-4 timepoints before ART initiation and 2-8 timepoints after ART initiation, with a median of 7 samples. For every participant, serial HIV viral load, CD4+ T-cell count, ART history and demographic data were obtained. Using a Qiagen kit on a QIAcube, genomic DNA was extracted from unsorted PBMC, with samples processed in batches of 12.

The material was unsorted PBMCs, obtained 0.3 years after starting antiretroviral therapy. Recombination joined TRBV7-2 with TRBJ2-5; the junction holds 15 bases that match TRBD2. This receptor was taken from a woman between 45 and 60 years old with HIV. The DNA reads as follows: TGTGCCAGCAGCGAGGGACTAGCGGGGGGCCAAGAGACCCAGTACTTC. Translated, it reads CASSEGLAGGQETQYF.